This T cell receptor (beta chain) comes out of a study of blood T cells in healthy people across ages. Overall study: Every two T cells gave about one barcoded beta molecule via template switching. Study results and caveats: CMV status of donors was unknown, possibly confounding expanded clonotype changes. More naive CD4+ cells and higher diversity were found in long-lived than in aged donors.

Alongside a J-beta primer mix, a sample-barcoded 5' primer served in a second PCR lasting about 7 to 12 cycles. A minimum of 3 million CDR3-containing paired-end reads was obtained for each sample. TCRdb itself ran the 5' RACE reads through MiXCR, one entry per CDR3 protein. The sample yields about 1.5 million distinct CDR3 sequences, approximately 42% seen once. Regarding this clonotype: The target antigen is unknown.

V shed 4 bases, J shed 0 bases, and the junction held 8 bases outside the gene matches. CDR3 length: 19 amino acids. CDR1 MNHEY and CDR2 SVGAGI come from the germline V gene. This TCR came from a woman younger than 30 in good health. This chain connects TRBV6-5 to TRBJ2-6; 11 positions agree with TRBD2. Sequencing was carried out using blood. CDR3 in amino acids: CASSLNPGLADSGANVLTF. The CDR3 coding sequence is TGTGCCAGCAGTTTGAACCCGGGACTAGCGGACTCTGGGGCCAACGTCCTGACTTTC.